This T cell receptor (beta chain) was captured by sequencing in a study of cytomegalovirus exposure and HLA in healthy donors. Broader study findings: The listing of roughly 160 TCR beta chains classed them as cytomegalovirus-associated. Cytomegalovirus status was reportedly diagnosed by the classifier with high sensitivity and specificity. A later analysis found most CMV-associated TCR beta chains apparently HLA-restricted.

Vbeta (60) and Jbeta (13) primers were used in the PCR. Authors' methods: Counted up in a later analysis, unique TCR beta chains came to some 80 million, with about 10 million shared. This table comes from immunoSEQ multiplex PCR, and its TCRdb copy is limited to in-frame clones, with some not included. V and J calls and clone size are copied from that table; D and trimming were computed from the DNA. The profile covers some 160,000 clones, with more than 80% appearing a single time and 3.5% to 5.5% taken by the ten largest. V trimming: 5 bases; J trimming: 6 bases; junction bases outside the gene matches: 16. This CDR3 comprises 16 residues. Germline assignment: CDR1 LNHDA and CDR2 SQIVND (reference sequence). Concerning this clone: Its matching antigen is unknown.

This sequence was found in a woman aged 40 to 50 in good health and CMV-seropositive. Source material: PBMCs. The rearrangement links TRBV19 to TRBJ2-7; 7 bases match TRBD2. The CDR3 bases are TGTGCCAGTAGTCCCCAACACCAGACACCGGGGGGCGAGCAGTACTTC. Translating it yields CASSPQHQTPGGEQYF.